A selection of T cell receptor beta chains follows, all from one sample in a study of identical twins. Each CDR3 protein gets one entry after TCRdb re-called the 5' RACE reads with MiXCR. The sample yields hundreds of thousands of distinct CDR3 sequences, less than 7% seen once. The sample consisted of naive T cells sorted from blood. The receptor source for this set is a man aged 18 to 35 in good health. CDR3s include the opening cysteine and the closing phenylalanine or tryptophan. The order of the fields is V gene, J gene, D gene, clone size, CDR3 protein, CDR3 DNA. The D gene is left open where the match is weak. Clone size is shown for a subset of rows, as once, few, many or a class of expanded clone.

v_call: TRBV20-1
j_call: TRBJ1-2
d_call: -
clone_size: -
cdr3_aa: CSARVVQLHNYGYTF
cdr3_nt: TGCAGTGCCCGAGTCGTACAGCTACATAACTATGGCTACACCTTC

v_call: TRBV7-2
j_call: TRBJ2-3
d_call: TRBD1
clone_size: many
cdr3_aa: CATLTGGGVPSTDTQYF
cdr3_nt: TGTGCCACCTTGACAGGGGGCGGTGTCCCTAGCACAGATACGCAGTATTTT

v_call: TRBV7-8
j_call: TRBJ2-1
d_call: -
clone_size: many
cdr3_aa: CASSRTAVAEVYNEQFF
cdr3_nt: TGTGCCAGCAGCCGGACAGCGGTGGCGGAGGTTTACAATGAGCAGTTCTTC

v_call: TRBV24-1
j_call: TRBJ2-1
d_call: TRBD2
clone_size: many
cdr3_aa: CATSDSLAGGYNEQFF
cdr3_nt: TGTGCCACCAGTGACTCCCTAGCGGGGGGTTACAATGAGCAGTTCTTC

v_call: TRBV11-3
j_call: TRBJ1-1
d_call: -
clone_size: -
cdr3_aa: CASSLVLGSTGEAFF
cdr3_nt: TGTGCCAGCAGCTTAGTACTGGGATCAACAGGTGAAGCTTTCTTT

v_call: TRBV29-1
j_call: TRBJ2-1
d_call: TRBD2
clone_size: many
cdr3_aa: CSAGPGTSVNEQFF
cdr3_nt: TGCAGCGCTGGCCCCGGGACTAGCGTGAATGAGCAGTTCTTC

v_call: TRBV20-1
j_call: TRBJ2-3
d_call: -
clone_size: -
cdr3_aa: CSARDLRVLDTQYF
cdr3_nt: TGCAGTGCTAGAGATCTTCGGGTTCTAGATACGCAGTATTTT

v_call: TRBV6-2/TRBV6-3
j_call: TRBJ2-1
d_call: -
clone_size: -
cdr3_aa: CASSNQVRGEQFF
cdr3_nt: TGTGCCAGCAGCAACCAAGTAAGGGGTGAGCAGTTCTTC

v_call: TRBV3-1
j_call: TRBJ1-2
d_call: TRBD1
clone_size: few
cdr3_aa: CASSRDRISGYTF
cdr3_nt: TGTGCCAGCAGCCGGGACAGAATTTCTGGCTACACCTTC

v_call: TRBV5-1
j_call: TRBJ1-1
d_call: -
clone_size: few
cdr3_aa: CASSGGTDNSEAFF
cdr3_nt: TGCGCCAGCAGCGGGGGGACCGACAATTCTGAAGCTTTCTTT

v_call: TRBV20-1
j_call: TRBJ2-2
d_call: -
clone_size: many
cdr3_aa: CSAIRGQLNTGELFF
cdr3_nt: TGCAGTGCTATCCGGGGACAACTCAACACCGGGGAGCTGTTTTTT

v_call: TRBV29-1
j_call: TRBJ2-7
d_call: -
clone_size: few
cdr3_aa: CSVGQLGLYEQYF
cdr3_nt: TGCAGCGTTGGCCAATTGGGGCTCTACGAGCAGTACTTC

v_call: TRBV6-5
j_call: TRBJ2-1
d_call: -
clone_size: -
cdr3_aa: CASSYETGSREQFF
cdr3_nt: TGTGCCAGCAGTTACGAGACAGGTTCTAGGGAGCAGTTCTTC

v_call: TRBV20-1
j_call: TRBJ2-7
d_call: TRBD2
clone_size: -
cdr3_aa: CSARAAGVYEQYF
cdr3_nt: TGCAGTGCTAGAGCGGCGGGAGTATACGAGCAGTACTTC

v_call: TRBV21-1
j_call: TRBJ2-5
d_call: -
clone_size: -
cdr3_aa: CASSKVKGVETQYF
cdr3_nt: TGTGCCAGCAGCAAAGTTAAGGGGGTGGAGACCCAGTACTTC

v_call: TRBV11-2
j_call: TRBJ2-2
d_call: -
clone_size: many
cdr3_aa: CASSLEASGELFF
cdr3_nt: TGTGCCAGCAGCTTAGAAGCGTCGGGGGAGCTGTTTTTT

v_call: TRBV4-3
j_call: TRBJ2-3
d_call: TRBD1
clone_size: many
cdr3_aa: CASSQQPPGQGSADTQYF
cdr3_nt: TGCGCCAGCAGCCAACAACCGCCCGGACAGGGTTCCGCAGATACGCAGTATTTT

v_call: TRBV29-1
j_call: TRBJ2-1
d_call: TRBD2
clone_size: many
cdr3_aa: CSVAPGTSGYNEQFF
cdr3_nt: TGCAGCGTGGCTCCCGGGACTAGCGGTTACAATGAGCAGTTCTTC

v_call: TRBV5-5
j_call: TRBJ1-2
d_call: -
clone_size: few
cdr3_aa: CASSFPFNYGYTF
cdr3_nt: TGTGCCAGCAGCTTCCCTTTCAACTATGGCTACACCTTC

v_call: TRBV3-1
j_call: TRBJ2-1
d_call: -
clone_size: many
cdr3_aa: CASSQIGLPPNEQFF
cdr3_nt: TGTGCCAGCAGCCAGATTGGACTCCCCCCAAATGAGCAGTTCTTC

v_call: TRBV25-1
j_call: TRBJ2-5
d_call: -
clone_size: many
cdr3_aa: CASSEMGQVSETQYF
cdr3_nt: TGTGCCAGCAGTGAAATGGGGCAGGTTTCGGAGACCCAGTACTTC

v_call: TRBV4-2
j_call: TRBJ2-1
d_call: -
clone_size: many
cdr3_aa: CASSIRGRQLSGRQFF
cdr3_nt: TGTGCCAGCAGCATACGGGGACGGCAATTGTCGGGGCGTCAGTTCTTC

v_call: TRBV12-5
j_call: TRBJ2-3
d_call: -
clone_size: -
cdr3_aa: CASGWTHLNTQYF
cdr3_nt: TGTGCTAGTGGTTGGACCCATCTAAATACGCAGTATTTT

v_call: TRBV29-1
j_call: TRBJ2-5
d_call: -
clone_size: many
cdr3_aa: CSVELRAETQYF
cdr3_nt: TGCAGCGTTGAACTTAGGGCCGAGACCCAGTACTTC

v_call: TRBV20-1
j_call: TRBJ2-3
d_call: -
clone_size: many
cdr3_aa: CSAGLSGNTDTQYF
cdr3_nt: TGCAGTGCTGGACTTTCGGGGAACACAGATACGCAGTATTTT

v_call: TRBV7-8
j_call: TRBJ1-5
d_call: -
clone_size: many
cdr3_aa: CASSSLSQPQHF
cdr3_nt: TGTGCCAGCAGCTCCCTTAGCCAGCCCCAGCATTTT

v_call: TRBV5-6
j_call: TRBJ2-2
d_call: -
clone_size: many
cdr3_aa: CASTPASNTGELFF
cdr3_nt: TGTGCCAGCACGCCGGCGTCTAACACCGGGGAGCTGTTTTTT

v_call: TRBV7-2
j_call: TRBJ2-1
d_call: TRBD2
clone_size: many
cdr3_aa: CASWKGGNEQFF
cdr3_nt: TGTGCCAGTTGGAAGGGAGGGAATGAGCAGTTCTTC

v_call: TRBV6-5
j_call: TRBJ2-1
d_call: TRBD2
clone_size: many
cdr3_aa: CASSYRAGGSYNEQFF
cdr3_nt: TGTGCCAGCAGTTACAGGGCGGGAGGATCCTACAATGAGCAGTTCTTC

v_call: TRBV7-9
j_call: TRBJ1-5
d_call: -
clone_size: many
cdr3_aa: CASSVENQPQHF
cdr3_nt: TGTGCCAGCAGCGTAGAGAATCAGCCCCAGCATTTT

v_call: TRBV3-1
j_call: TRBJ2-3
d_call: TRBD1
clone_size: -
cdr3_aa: CASSQEGTVKYTQYF
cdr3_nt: TGTGCCAGCAGCCAAGAGGGGACAGTGAAGTATACGCAGTATTTT

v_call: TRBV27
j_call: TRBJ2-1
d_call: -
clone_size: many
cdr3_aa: CASEGQYNEQFF
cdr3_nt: TGTGCCAGCGAGGGGCAGTACAATGAGCAGTTCTTC

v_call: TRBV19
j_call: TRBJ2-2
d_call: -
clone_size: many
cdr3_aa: CASSILANTGELFF
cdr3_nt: TGTGCCAGTAGTATTTTAGCGAACACCGGGGAGCTGTTTTTT

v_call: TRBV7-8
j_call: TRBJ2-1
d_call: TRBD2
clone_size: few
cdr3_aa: CASSSLAGVDNEQFF
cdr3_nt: TGTGCCAGCAGCTCACTAGCGGGAGTAGACAATGAGCAGTTCTTC

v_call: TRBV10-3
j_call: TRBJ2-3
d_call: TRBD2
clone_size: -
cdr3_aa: CAISKRDFTDTQYF
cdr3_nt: TGTGCCATCAGTAAGCGGGACTTCACAGATACGCAGTATTTT

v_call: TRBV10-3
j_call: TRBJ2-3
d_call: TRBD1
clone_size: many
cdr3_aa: CAIRLQGATDTQYF
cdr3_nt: TGTGCCATCAGACTTCAGGGGGCCACAGATACGCAGTATTTT

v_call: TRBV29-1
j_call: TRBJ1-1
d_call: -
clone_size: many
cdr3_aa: CSVEGAKGFDTEAFF
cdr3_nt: TGCAGCGTTGAAGGGGCTAAAGGGTTCGACACTGAAGCTTTCTTT

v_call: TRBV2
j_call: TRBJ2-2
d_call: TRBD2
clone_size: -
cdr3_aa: CASKASGSSGELFF
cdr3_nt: TGTGCCAGCAAGGCTAGCGGGAGCTCCGGGGAGCTGTTTTTT

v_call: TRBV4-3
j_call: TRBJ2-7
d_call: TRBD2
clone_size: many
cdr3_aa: CASSQVAGASYEQYF
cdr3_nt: TGCGCCAGCAGCCAAGTAGCGGGAGCTTCCTACGAGCAGTACTTC

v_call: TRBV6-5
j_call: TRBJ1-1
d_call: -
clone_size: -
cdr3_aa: CASSFTKGSAFF
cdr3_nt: TGTGCCAGCAGTTTTACAAAGGGTTCTGCTTTCTTT

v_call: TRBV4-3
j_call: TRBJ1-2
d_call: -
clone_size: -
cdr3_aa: CASSQVGGDLDGYTF
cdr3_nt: TGCGCCAGCAGCCAAGTGGGAGGGGATTTGGATGGCTACACCTTC